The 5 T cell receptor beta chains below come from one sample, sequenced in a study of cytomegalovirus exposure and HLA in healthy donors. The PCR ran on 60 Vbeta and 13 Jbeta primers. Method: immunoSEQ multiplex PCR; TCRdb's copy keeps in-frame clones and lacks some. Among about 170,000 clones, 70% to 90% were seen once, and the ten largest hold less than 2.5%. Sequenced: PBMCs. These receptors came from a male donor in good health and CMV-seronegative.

The CDR3, as DNA: TGTGCCAGCAGCTTAGTGGACAGTTCCTACGAGCAGTACTTC. Its translation: CASSLVDSSYEQYF. The chain recombines TRBV7-9 with TRBJ2-7; D might be TRBD1 (6 bases). The CDR3 runs 14 residues. CDR1 and CDR2 (germline): SEHNR, FQNEAQ (reference sequence). The ends were cut back, 1 base at V and 1 base at J, with 8 bases in the middle.

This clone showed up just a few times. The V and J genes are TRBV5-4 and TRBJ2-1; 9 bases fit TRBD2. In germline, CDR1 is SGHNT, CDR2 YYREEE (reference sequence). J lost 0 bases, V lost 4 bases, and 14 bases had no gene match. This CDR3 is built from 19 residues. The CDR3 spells CASSPPKRGVGSSYNEQFF. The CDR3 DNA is TGTGCCAGCAGCCCTCCCAAGCGGGGGGTTGGTAGCTCCTACAATGAGCAGTTCTTC. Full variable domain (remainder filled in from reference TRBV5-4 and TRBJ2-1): ETGVTQSPTHLIKTRGQQVTLRCSSQSGHNTVSWYQQALGQGPQFIFQYYREEENGRGNFPPRFSGLQFPNYSSELNVNALELDDSALYLCASSPPKRGVGSSYNEQFFGPGTRLTVL.

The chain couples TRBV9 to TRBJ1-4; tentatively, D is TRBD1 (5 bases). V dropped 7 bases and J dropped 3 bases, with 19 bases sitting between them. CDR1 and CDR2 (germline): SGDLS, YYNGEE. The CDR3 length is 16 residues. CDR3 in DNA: TGTGCCAGCTCCACGAGGAGGGGTGGTTCTAATGAAAAACTGTTTTTT. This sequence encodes CASSTRRGGSNEKLFF.

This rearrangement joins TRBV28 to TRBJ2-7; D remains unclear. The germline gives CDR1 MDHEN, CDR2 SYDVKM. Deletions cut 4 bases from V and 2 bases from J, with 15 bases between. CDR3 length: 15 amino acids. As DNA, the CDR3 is TGTGCCAGCAGTTCCCGTTCCGGGTTTCCCTACGAGCAGTACTTC. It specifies CASSSRSGFPYEQYF.

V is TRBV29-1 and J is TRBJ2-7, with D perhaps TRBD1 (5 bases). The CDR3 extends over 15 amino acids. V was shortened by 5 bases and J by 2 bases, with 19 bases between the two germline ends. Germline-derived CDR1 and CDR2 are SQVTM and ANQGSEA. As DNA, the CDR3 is TGCAGCGTTTCCGACAGTGTAAGAGTTCCCTACGAGCAGTACTTC. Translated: CSVSDSVRVPYEQYF.